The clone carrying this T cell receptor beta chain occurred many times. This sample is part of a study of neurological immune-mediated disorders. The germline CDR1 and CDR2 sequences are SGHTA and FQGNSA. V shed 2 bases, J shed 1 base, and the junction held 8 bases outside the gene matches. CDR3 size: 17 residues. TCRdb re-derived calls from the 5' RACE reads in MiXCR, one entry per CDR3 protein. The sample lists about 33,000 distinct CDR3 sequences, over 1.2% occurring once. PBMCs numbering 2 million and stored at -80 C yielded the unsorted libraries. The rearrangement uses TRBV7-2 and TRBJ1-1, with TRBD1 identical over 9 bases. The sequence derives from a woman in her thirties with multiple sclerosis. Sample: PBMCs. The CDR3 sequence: CASSLRPPGQGNTEAFF. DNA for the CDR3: TGTGCCAGCAGCTTACGGCCTCCGGGACAGGGGAACACTGAAGCTTTCTTT. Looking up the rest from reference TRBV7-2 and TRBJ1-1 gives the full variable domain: GAGVSQSPSNKVTEKGKDVELRCDPISGHTALYWYRQSLGQGLEFLIYFQGNSAPDKSGLPSDRFSAERTGGSVSTLTIQRTQQEDSAVYLCASSLRPPGQGNTEAFFGQGTRLTVV.